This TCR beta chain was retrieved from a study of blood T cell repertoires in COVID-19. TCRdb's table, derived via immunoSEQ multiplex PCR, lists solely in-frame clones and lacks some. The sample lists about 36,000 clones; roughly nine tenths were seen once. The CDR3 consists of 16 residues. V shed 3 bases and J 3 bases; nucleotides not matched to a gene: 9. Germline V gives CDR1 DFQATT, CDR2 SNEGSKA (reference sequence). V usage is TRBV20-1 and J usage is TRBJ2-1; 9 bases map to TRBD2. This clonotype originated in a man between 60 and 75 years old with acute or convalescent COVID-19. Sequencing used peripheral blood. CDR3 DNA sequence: TGCAGTGCTAGTCTTAGCGGGAGTGAGATCTACAATGAGCAGTTCTTC. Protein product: CSASLSGSEIYNEQFF.